This is a list of T cell receptor beta chains from one sample in a study of CD8 T cells in Susac syndrome. TCRdb re-called the immunoSEQ multiplex PCR reads with MiXCR, one entry per CDR3 protein. The table shows 120,000 or so distinct CDR3 sequences, with 95% to 96% occurring only once. What was sequenced was CD4+ T cells from PBMCs. These TCRs come from a human donor with Susac syndrome. Each CDR3 is given with its conserved first and last residue. A D gene is named only where the DNA matches it firmly. Rows give clone size only sometimes, using once, few, many, or a class for an expanded clone.

v_call: TRBV5-4; clone_size: NA; j_call: TRBJ2-5; d_call: TRBD2; cdr3_length: 16; cdr3_aa: CASSPTVAGGGETQYF; cdr3_nt: TGTGCCAGCAGCCCCACGGTAGCGGGAGGTGGTGAGACCCAGTACTTC
v_call: TRBV11-3; clone_size: NA; j_call: TRBJ2-6; d_call: NA; cdr3_length: 17; cdr3_aa: CASSQGRTALGANVLTF; cdr3_nt: TGTGCCAGCAGCCAAGGTCGGACAGCTCTGGGAGCCAACGTCCTGACTTTC
v_call: TRBV5-1; clone_size: NA; j_call: TRBJ1-1; d_call: NA; cdr3_length: 14; cdr3_aa: CASSPRGKYGEAFF; cdr3_nt: TGCGCCAGCAGCCCCAGGGGAAAGTACGGTGAAGCTTTCTTT
v_call: TRBV5-1; clone_size: once; j_call: TRBJ2-7; d_call: NA; cdr3_length: 12; cdr3_aa: CASSSQGYEQYF; cdr3_nt: TGCGCCAGCAGCTCTCAGGGATACGAGCAGTACTTC
v_call: TRBV29-1; clone_size: NA; j_call: TRBJ2-1; d_call: TRBD2; cdr3_length: 14; cdr3_aa: CSAEGTSGLNEQFF; cdr3_nt: TGCAGCGCCGAGGGGACTAGCGGTCTCAATGAGCAGTTCTTC
v_call: TRBV20-1; clone_size: once; j_call: TRBJ2-7; d_call: TRBD1; cdr3_length: 13; cdr3_aa: CSATGTVPYEQYF; cdr3_nt: TGCAGTGCTACCGGGACAGTCCCCTACGAGCAGTACTTC
v_call: TRBV18; clone_size: NA; j_call: TRBJ2-1; d_call: TRBD2; cdr3_length: 14; cdr3_aa: CASSSGRYNNEQFF; cdr3_nt: TGTGCCAGCTCTAGCGGGAGGTATAACAATGAGCAGTTCTTC
v_call: TRBV20-1; clone_size: NA; j_call: TRBJ2-5; d_call: TRBD2; cdr3_length: 13; cdr3_aa: CSARVAGVETQYF; cdr3_nt: TGCAGTGCTAGAGTAGCGGGAGTTGAGACCCAGTACTTC
v_call: TRBV20-1; clone_size: NA; j_call: TRBJ2-5; d_call: NA; cdr3_length: 12; cdr3_aa: CSAYGEQETQYF; cdr3_nt: TGCAGTGCTTATGGGGAACAAGAGACCCAGTACTTC
v_call: TRBV2; clone_size: NA; j_call: TRBJ1-1; d_call: NA; cdr3_length: 15; cdr3_aa: CASRRGRGANTEAFF; cdr3_nt: TGTGCCAGCAGGCGAGGACGGGGAGCGAACACTGAAGCTTTCTTT
v_call: TRBV7-2; clone_size: NA; j_call: TRBJ2-7; d_call: NA; cdr3_length: 16; cdr3_aa: CASSHTSAAGQYEQYF; cdr3_nt: TGTGCCAGCAGCCATACGAGTGCGGCAGGGCAGTACGAGCAGTACTTC
v_call: TRBV29-1; clone_size: NA; j_call: TRBJ1-1; d_call: NA; cdr3_length: 13; cdr3_aa: CSVDLGGNTEAFF; cdr3_nt: TGCAGCGTTGATTTAGGGGGGAACACTGAAGCTTTCTTT
v_call: TRBV6-5; clone_size: NA; j_call: TRBJ1-2; d_call: NA; cdr3_length: 13; cdr3_aa: CASSPTPNYGYTF; cdr3_nt: TGTGCCAGCAGTCCGACTCCTAACTATGGCTACACCTTC
v_call: TRBV25-1; clone_size: NA; j_call: TRBJ1-1; d_call: NA; cdr3_length: 13; cdr3_aa: CATLDMVNTEAFF; cdr3_nt: TGTGCCACCCTAGACATGGTGAACACTGAAGCTTTCTTT
v_call: TRBV15; clone_size: once; j_call: TRBJ1-5; d_call: NA; cdr3_length: 18; cdr3_aa: CATSRDSAGVNSNQPQHF; cdr3_nt: TGTGCCACCAGCAGAGATTCGGCAGGGGTAAATAGCAATCAGCCCCAGCATTTT
v_call: TRBV30; clone_size: once; j_call: TRBJ1-5; d_call: NA; cdr3_length: 13; cdr3_aa: CAWSVRDNQPQHF; cdr3_nt: TGTGCCTGGAGTGTGAGGGATAATCAGCCCCAGCATTTT
v_call: TRBV20-1; clone_size: once; j_call: TRBJ2-5; d_call: NA; cdr3_length: 11; cdr3_aa: CSAVLQETQYF; cdr3_nt: TGCAGTGCTGTACTCCAAGAGACCCAGTACTTC
v_call: TRBV20-1; clone_size: NA; j_call: TRBJ2-5; d_call: NA; cdr3_length: 15; cdr3_aa: CSAPSGGRGGETQYF; cdr3_nt: TGCAGTGCCCCGAGTGGGGGCAGGGGTGGGGAGACCCAGTACTTC
v_call: TRBV20-1; clone_size: NA; j_call: TRBJ2-5; d_call: TRBD2; cdr3_length: 16; cdr3_aa: CSARDAASGRVETQYF; cdr3_nt: TGCAGTGCTAGAGATGCAGCGAGCGGGAGGGTGGAGACCCAGTACTTC
v_call: TRBV27; clone_size: NA; j_call: TRBJ2-3; d_call: NA; cdr3_length: 15; cdr3_aa: CASSFQRARGDTQYF; cdr3_nt: TGTGCCAGCAGTTTCCAGCGGGCGCGCGGAGATACGCAGTATTTT
v_call: TRBV20-1; clone_size: once; j_call: TRBJ1-2; d_call: NA; cdr3_length: 12; cdr3_aa: CSAEQGGYGYTF; cdr3_nt: TGCAGTGCCGAACAGGGCGGCTATGGCTACACCTTC
v_call: TRBV24-1; clone_size: NA; j_call: TRBJ1-5; d_call: NA; cdr3_length: 15; cdr3_aa: CATSDRGAGNQPQHF; cdr3_nt: TGTGCCACCAGTGATCGGGGGGCGGGCAATCAGCCCCAGCATTTT
v_call: TRBV5-1; clone_size: NA; j_call: TRBJ2-3; d_call: TRBD1; cdr3_length: 14; cdr3_aa: CASSWTGGSDTQYF; cdr3_nt: TGCGCCAGCAGCTGGACAGGGGGCTCAGATACGCAGTATTTT
v_call: TRBV3-1; clone_size: NA; j_call: TRBJ2-2; d_call: TRBD2; cdr3_length: 18; cdr3_aa: CASSQGGLAGARGGELFF; cdr3_nt: TGTGCCAGCAGCCAAGGGGGACTAGCGGGAGCCCGAGGCGGGGAGCTGTTTTTT
v_call: TRBV19; clone_size: NA; j_call: TRBJ2-5; d_call: NA; cdr3_length: 16; cdr3_aa: CASSISLLARQETQYF; cdr3_nt: TGTGCCAGTAGTATTTCTCTACTAGCAAGGCAAGAGACCCAGTACTTC
v_call: TRBV20-1; clone_size: NA; j_call: TRBJ2-5; d_call: NA; cdr3_length: 11; cdr3_aa: CSAILGETQYF; cdr3_nt: TGCAGTGCTATTTTAGGGGAGACCCAGTACTTC
v_call: TRBV29-1; clone_size: NA; j_call: TRBJ2-5; d_call: NA; cdr3_length: 13; cdr3_aa: CSVVGRQAETQYF; cdr3_nt: TGCAGCGTTGTAGGCAGGCAGGCCGAGACCCAGTACTTC
v_call: TRBV30; clone_size: NA; j_call: TRBJ2-7; d_call: NA; cdr3_length: 12; cdr3_aa: CAWSGWEYEQYF; cdr3_nt: TGTGCCTGGAGTGGGTGGGAATACGAGCAGTACTTC
v_call: TRBV7-2; clone_size: NA; j_call: TRBJ2-5; d_call: TRBD2; cdr3_length: 16; cdr3_aa: CASSPGTSGRVETQYF; cdr3_nt: TGTGCCAGCAGCCCAGGGACTAGCGGGAGGGTGGAGACCCAGTACTTC
v_call: TRBV24-1; clone_size: NA; j_call: TRBJ2-6; d_call: NA; cdr3_length: 15; cdr3_aa: CATSDPLIGANVLTF; cdr3_nt: TGTGCCACCAGTGATCCCCTGATTGGGGCCAACGTCCTGACTTTC
v_call: TRBV11-3; clone_size: NA; j_call: TRBJ2-1; d_call: NA; cdr3_length: 13; cdr3_aa: CASSAQMYNEQFF; cdr3_nt: TGTGCCAGCAGCGCCCAGATGTACAATGAGCAGTTCTTC
v_call: TRBV11-2; clone_size: NA; j_call: TRBJ2-1; d_call: TRBD1; cdr3_length: 18; cdr3_aa: CASSLRGPASSSYNEQFF; cdr3_nt: TGTGCCAGCAGTTTAAGGGGGCCAGCGTCAAGCTCCTACAATGAGCAGTTCTTC
v_call: TRBV12-3/TRBV12-4; clone_size: once; j_call: TRBJ2-2; d_call: NA; cdr3_length: 13; cdr3_aa: CASSLKRAGELFF; cdr3_nt: TGTGCCAGCAGTTTAAAGCGGGCCGGGGAGCTGTTTTTT
v_call: TRBV9; clone_size: once; j_call: TRBJ2-5; d_call: NA; cdr3_length: 16; cdr3_aa: CASSVATGGVQETQYF; cdr3_nt: TGTGCCAGCAGCGTAGCTACGGGCGGAGTCCAAGAGACCCAGTACTTC
v_call: TRBV24-1; clone_size: NA; j_call: TRBJ2-1; d_call: NA; cdr3_length: 15; cdr3_aa: CATRGGDRDLDEQFF; cdr3_nt: TGTGCCACCCGGGGGGGGGACAGGGACCTGGATGAGCAGTTCTTC
v_call: TRBV5-4; clone_size: NA; j_call: TRBJ2-1; d_call: TRBD2; cdr3_length: 15; cdr3_aa: CASSSGTSRYNEQFF; cdr3_nt: TGTGCCAGCAGCTCCGGGACTAGCAGATACAATGAGCAGTTCTTC
v_call: TRBV12-3/TRBV12-4; clone_size: once; j_call: TRBJ2-7; d_call: TRBD2; cdr3_length: 13; cdr3_aa: CASRREALGEQYF; cdr3_nt: TGTGCCAGCAGGCGGGAGGCCCTAGGCGAGCAGTACTTC
v_call: TRBV29-1; clone_size: NA; j_call: TRBJ1-1; d_call: NA; cdr3_length: 12; cdr3_aa: CSVGQMNTEAFF; cdr3_nt: TGCAGCGTTGGCCAGATGAACACTGAAGCTTTCTTT
v_call: TRBV28; clone_size: NA; j_call: TRBJ2-5; d_call: TRBD1; cdr3_length: 15; cdr3_aa: CASSLPGQGTETQYF; cdr3_nt: TGTGCCAGCAGTCTCCCGGGACAGGGGACGGAGACCCAGTACTTC
v_call: TRBV29-1; clone_size: NA; j_call: TRBJ2-3; d_call: NA; cdr3_length: 14; cdr3_aa: CSVDGGGSTDTQYF; cdr3_nt: TGCAGCGTTGATGGGGGCGGGAGCACAGATACGCAGTATTTT
v_call: TRBV2; clone_size: NA; j_call: TRBJ2-7; d_call: NA; cdr3_length: 15; cdr3_aa: CASSVYWGYQSEQYF; cdr3_nt: TGTGCCAGCAGTGTTTATTGGGGGTACCAGAGCGAGCAGTACTTC
v_call: TRBV6-5; clone_size: NA; j_call: TRBJ2-5; d_call: NA; cdr3_length: 16; cdr3_aa: CASSYFAGTGVGGQYF; cdr3_nt: TGTGCCAGCAGTTACTTTGCCGGGACGGGGGTAGGGGGCCAGTACTTC
v_call: TRBV4-2; clone_size: NA; j_call: TRBJ2-7; d_call: NA; cdr3_length: 14; cdr3_aa: CASSQERTAYEQYF; cdr3_nt: TGTGCCAGCAGCCAAGAACGGACAGCCTACGAGCAGTACTTC
v_call: TRBV29-1; clone_size: NA; j_call: TRBJ1-4; d_call: NA; cdr3_length: 14; cdr3_aa: CSVGQALLNEKLFF; cdr3_nt: TGCAGCGTTGGGCAGGCACTTCTTAATGAAAAACTGTTTTTT
v_call: TRBV6-1; clone_size: once; j_call: TRBJ2-2; d_call: NA; cdr3_length: 16; cdr3_aa: CASSQGSGLNTGELFF; cdr3_nt: TGTGCCAGCAGTCAAGGGTCTGGCTTGAACACCGGGGAGCTGTTTTTT
v_call: TRBV12-5; clone_size: NA; j_call: TRBJ2-1; d_call: NA; cdr3_length: 13; cdr3_aa: CASGPSSYNEQFF; cdr3_nt: TGTGCTAGTGGTCCGAGCTCCTACAATGAGCAGTTCTTC
v_call: TRBV29-1; clone_size: NA; j_call: TRBJ2-7; d_call: TRBD1; cdr3_length: 13; cdr3_aa: CSVTDRVPGEQYF; cdr3_nt: TGCAGCGTTACGGACAGGGTCCCGGGGGAGCAGTACTTC
v_call: TRBV15; clone_size: NA; j_call: TRBJ1-2; d_call: NA; cdr3_length: 15; cdr3_aa: CATSRDMEGDAGYTF; cdr3_nt: TGTGCCACCAGCAGAGATATGGAGGGAGACGCTGGCTACACCTTC
v_call: TRBV12-3/TRBV12-4; clone_size: once; j_call: TRBJ1-2; d_call: NA; cdr3_length: 13; cdr3_aa: CASTPQGKYGYTF; cdr3_nt: TGTGCCAGTACCCCCCAGGGGAAGTATGGCTACACCTTC
v_call: TRBV30; clone_size: NA; j_call: TRBJ1-5; d_call: NA; cdr3_length: 13; cdr3_aa: CAWSGQSNQPQHF; cdr3_nt: TGTGCCTGGTCTGGACAGAGCAATCAGCCCCAGCATTTT
v_call: TRBV12-5; clone_size: NA; j_call: TRBJ1-5; d_call: TRBD1; cdr3_length: 15; cdr3_aa: CASGLGDRANQPQHF; cdr3_nt: TGTGCTAGTGGTTTGGGGGACAGGGCCAATCAGCCCCAGCATTTT
v_call: TRBV28; clone_size: NA; j_call: TRBJ2-2; d_call: NA; cdr3_length: 11; cdr3_aa: CASKRSGELFF; cdr3_nt: TGTGCCAGCAAAAGGTCCGGGGAGCTGTTTTTT